This paragraph covers one TCR beta chain sequence. Its antigen is unidentified. This CDR3 comprises 14 residues. Trimming pared 8 bases from V and 5 bases from J, leaving 19 bases between. Germline-derived CDR1 and CDR2 are WNHNN and SYGVQD (reference sequence). This entry belongs to a study of cytomegalovirus exposure and HLA in healthy donors. Study information: When 398 donors were genotyped, approximately 80% of them were found to fall in the Caucasian-associated ancestry cluster. Points from the study as a whole: Association of a missense DCLRE1C variant with TCR beta V- and J-gene trimming was reported in a later analysis. There were a few CMV-associated chains whose specificity for CMV antigens was confirmed in vitro. Association of fewer than 20,000 TCR beta sequences with HLA alleles was found at 0.05 false discovery rate in a later analysis.

Vbeta (60) and Jbeta (13) primers were used in the PCR. The method was immunoSEQ multiplex PCR; TCRdb's version includes in-frame clones alone and lacks a portion of them. The profile shows around 140,000 clones, 76% of them singletons. The TCR comes from a female donor in good health and CMV-seropositive. The rearrangement links TRBV10-1 to TRBJ2-7; tentatively, D is TRBD2 (6 bases). What was sequenced was PBMCs. CDR3 amino acids: CASSPSLAGNEQYF. The CDR3 DNA is TGCGCCAGCTCACCGTCCCTCGCGGGGAACGAGCAGTACTTC.